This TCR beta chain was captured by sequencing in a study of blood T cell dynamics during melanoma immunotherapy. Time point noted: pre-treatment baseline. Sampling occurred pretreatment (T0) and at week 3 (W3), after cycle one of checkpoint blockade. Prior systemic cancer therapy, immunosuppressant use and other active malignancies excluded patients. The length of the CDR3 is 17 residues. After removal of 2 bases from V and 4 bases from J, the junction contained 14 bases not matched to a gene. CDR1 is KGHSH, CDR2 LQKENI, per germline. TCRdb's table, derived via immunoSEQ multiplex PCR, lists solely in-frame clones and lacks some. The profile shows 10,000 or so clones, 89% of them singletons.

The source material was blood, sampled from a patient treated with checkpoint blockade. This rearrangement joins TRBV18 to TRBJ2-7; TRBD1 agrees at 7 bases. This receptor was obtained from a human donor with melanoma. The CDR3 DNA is TGTGCCAGCTCACCAATCGAATACGGACAGGTGGGTTACGAGCAGTACTTC. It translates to CASSPIEYGQVGYEQYF.